These T cell receptor beta chains were read from a single sample in a study of post-analysis software for immune sequencing data. One entry per CDR3 protein results from TCRdb running MiXCR on the PCR reads. The sample lists some 500,000 distinct CDR3 sequences; less than 45% were seen once. The source material was blood. The receptors here all came from a girl aged 5-17 years with multiple sclerosis. CDR3s include the opening cysteine and the closing phenylalanine or tryptophan. A D gene is named only where the DNA matches it firmly. A row's size may be missing; if present it is once, few, many or a size class.

abundance,v_gene,j_gene,d_gene,CDR3nt,CDR3aa
.,TRBV5-1,TRBJ1-5,.,TGCGCCAGCAGCTTAACCCCAGGCAATCAGCCCCAGCATTTT,CASSLTPGNQPQHF
once,TRBV4-2,TRBJ1-1,.,TGTGCCAGCAGCCAAGAACATCGCAACACTGAAGCTTTCTTT,CASSQEHRNTEAFF
.,TRBV5-4,TRBJ2-1,.,TGTGCCAGCAGCTTGGAACGAATTTCCGGCGATGAGCAGTTCTTC,CASSLERISGDEQFF
.,TRBV29-1,TRBJ2-7,.,TGCAGCGTGGAAGACACCTCCTACGAGCAGTACTTC,CSVEDTSYEQYF
.,TRBV15,TRBJ2-5,.,TGTGCCACCAGCACCAGAAATCAGGAGACCCAGTACTTC,CATSTRNQETQYF
.,TRBV28,TRBJ2-6,TRBD1,TGTGCCAGCAGTTTAGGACAGGGATTCGCATCTGGGGCCAACGTCCTGACTTTC,CASSLGQGFASGANVLTF
.,TRBV13,TRBJ2-7,TRBD2,TGTGCCAGCAGCCCCCCGGGACTAGCGGGAGTAAACGAGCAGTACTTC,CASSPPGLAGVNEQYF
.,TRBV20-1,TRBJ2-7,TRBD2,TGCAGTGCTAGAGATTTACTAGCGGGCGAGCAGTACTTC,CSARDLLAGEQYF
.,TRBV5-4,TRBJ2-7,TRBD1,TGTGCCAGCAGCTGGGGGACAGTGGGTTCCGAGCAGTACTTC,CASSWGTVGSEQYF
.,TRBV7-9,TRBJ1-1,.,TGTGCCAGCAGCTTAGAACGGGGCACTGAAGCTTTCTTT,CASSLERGTEAFF
.,TRBV20-1,TRBJ2-1,TRBD2,TGCAGTGCTAGGGGCAGGGACTACGAGCAGTTCTTC,CSARGRDYEQFF
.,TRBV5-1,TRBJ2-7,TRBD2,TGCGCCAGCAGCACCAGTAGCGGGAGGAACGAGCAGTACTTC,CASSTSSGRNEQYF
.,TRBV5-1,TRBJ2-5,.,TGCGCCAGCAGCGAAGCCTCCCCGGGAGCCCAGTACTTC,CASSEASPGAQYF
few,TRBV6-5,TRBJ1-2,TRBD1,TGTGCCAGCAGTTACTCACACAGGGGGCGAGGCTACACCTTC,CASSYSHRGRGYTF
once,TRBV5-1,TRBJ2-5,.,TGCGCCAGCAGCTTGAACTGGGACTACCAAGAGACCCAGTACTTC,CASSLNWDYQETQYF
.,TRBV10-3,TRBJ1-5,.,TGTGCCATCAGTGACTATAAGCGGCAGCCCCAGCATTTT,CAISDYKRQPQHF
.,TRBV10-3,TRBJ1-2,TRBD1,TGTGCCATCAGTGTGGACAGGGGGGATGGCTACACCTTC,CAISVDRGDGYTF
.,TRBV5-1,TRBJ2-3,TRBD2,TGCGCCAGCAGATCAACTACTAGCGGGGGGCGAGATACGCAGTATTTT,CASRSTTSGGRDTQYF
few,TRBV6-5,TRBJ2-7,TRBD2,TGTGCCAGCAGTTCCGTGGTGGTAGCGGGAACCTACGAGCAGTACTTC,CASSSVVVAGTYEQYF
once,TRBV24-1,TRBJ2-3,.,TGTGCCACCAGTGAAAAGGGGGGTACAGATACGCAGTATTTT,CATSEKGGTDTQYF
many,TRBV24-1,TRBJ1-5,TRBD1,TGTGCCACCAGTGATTCTTCCACAGGGGACGGTAGTCAGCCCCAGCATTTT,CATSDSSTGDGSQPQHF
.,TRBV20-1,TRBJ2-1,TRBD2,TGCAGTGCTCCCCAGCTGGGCGGGAGTAGGCTCTCCTACAATGAGCAGTTCTTC,CSAPQLGGSRLSYNEQFF
.,TRBV5-1,TRBJ1-2,.,TGCGCCAGCAGCTTGGTAGATGGTAACTATGGCTACACCTTC,CASSLVDGNYGYTF
.,TRBV20-1,TRBJ2-1,TRBD2,TGCAGTGTCATGATCCAAAGCGGGGGGTACTACAATGAGCAGTTCTTC,CSVMIQSGGYYNEQFF
few,TRBV7-3,TRBJ2-2,.,TGTGCCAGCAGCCAGGACAGGAACACCGGGGAGCTGTTTTTT,CASSQDRNTGELFF
.,TRBV3-1,TRBJ2-7,.,TGTGCCAGCAGCCCCGCTCCGGAGGAGCAGTACTTC,CASSPAPEEQYF
.,TRBV28,TRBJ2-3,.,TGTGCCAGCACCCTCCGGGGGTTGGGCACAGATACGCAGTATTTT,CASTLRGLGTDTQYF
.,TRBV12-3/TRBV12-4,TRBJ1-5,TRBD1,TGTGTCAGCAGTTTACCCGGGACAGGGGTAAGTCAGCCCCAGCATTTT,CVSSLPGTGVSQPQHF
.,TRBV21-1,TRBJ1-5,.,TGTGCCAGCAGGGATAAAGGCAATCAGCCCCAGCATTTT,CASRDKGNQPQHF
.,TRBV28,TRBJ2-1,TRBD2,TGTGCCAGCAGTTTCCCTCGGAGAAGTAGCGGGATAAAGGGGTCCTACAATGAGCAGTTCTTC,CASSFPRRSSGIKGSYNEQFF
.,TRBV4-1,TRBJ2-1,TRBD1,TGCGCCAGCAGCTATCCAGGGGGCCAGTTAAAAGAGCAGTTCTTC,CASSYPGGQLKEQFF
.,TRBV24-1,TRBJ1-2,.,TGTGCCACCAGTGTCACAGCCTTAGGCTATGGCTACACCTTC,CATSVTALGYGYTF
few,TRBV27,TRBJ2-5,TRBD2,TGTGCCAGCAGTTTATATCCGCTAGCGGGGGGAGAGACCCAGTACTTC,CASSLYPLAGGETQYF
few,TRBV3-1,TRBJ2-6,.,TGTGCCAGCAGCCAAAGAGACATCCTATTCTCTGGGGCCAACGTCCTGACTTTC,CASSQRDILFSGANVLTF
few,TRBV28,TRBJ2-3,.,TGTGCCAGCAGTTTACCGGGACCACGAAGTAGCACAGATACGCAGTATTTT,CASSLPGPRSSTDTQYF
.,TRBV5-1,TRBJ2-1,.,TGCGCCAGCAGTCCACGCCTAGCGCTCTCCTACAATGAGCAGTTCTTC,CASSPRLALSYNEQFF
.,TRBV20-1,TRBJ1-1,TRBD1,TGCAGTGCTAGATTGACAGGGACGGGCACTGAAGCTTTCTTT,CSARLTGTGTEAFF
.,TRBV29-1,TRBJ2-5,.,TGCAGCGTTGAAGATGGCGGGGATCTGTTCGAGACCCAGTACTTC,CSVEDGGDLFETQYF
.,TRBV4-1,TRBJ2-7,TRBD1,TGCGCCAGCAGCCAAGGGCGGACAGGGTGGTACGAGCAGTACTTC,CASSQGRTGWYEQYF
.,TRBV20-1,TRBJ2-1,.,TGCAGTGCTGGGGTCTATACCCAGTTCTTC,CSAGVYTQFF
many,TRBV28,TRBJ2-7,TRBD2,TGTGCCAGCAGGGCCGGGACTAGCTCCTACGAGCAGTACTTC,CASRAGTSSYEQYF